The rows below give T cell receptor beta chains drawn from one sample of a study of CXCR3-negative and CXCR3-positive naive CD8 T cells. Reprocessing the 5' RACE reads, TCRdb reports a single entry for every CDR3 protein and omits DNA. Its listing shows some 6,700 distinct CDR3 sequences. Source material: naive CXCR3+ CD8+ T cells from blood. The receptors shown here come from a human donor in good health. Some clones in this sample may be carry-over from other donors' samples. CDR3s include the opening cysteine and the closing phenylalanine or tryptophan. Each record gives: V gene, clone size, J gene, CDR3 protein. Size is omitted from some rows. Given values are once, few, many or a class for expanded clones.

v_call: TRBV4-3
clone_size: NA
j_call: TRBJ2-7
cdr3_aa: CASSQVVGRGNEQYF

v_call: TRBV2
clone_size: medium-sized
j_call: TRBJ2-1
cdr3_aa: CASSEAPAGASYNEQFF

v_call: TRBV10-2
clone_size: medium-sized
j_call: TRBJ2-2
cdr3_aa: CASRPGSRSGELFF

v_call: TRBV14
clone_size: NA
j_call: TRBJ1-2
cdr3_aa: CASSPIVGASYTF

v_call: TRBV10-3
clone_size: medium-sized
j_call: TRBJ2-1
cdr3_aa: CAISDLKGGEQFF

v_call: TRBV2
clone_size: NA
j_call: TRBJ2-5
cdr3_aa: CASSEYAAQETQYF

v_call: TRBV29-1
clone_size: NA
j_call: TRBJ2-1
cdr3_aa: CSVNRAEDNEQFF

v_call: TRBV20-1
clone_size: NA
j_call: TRBJ1-2
cdr3_aa: CSARGMQGSPTNYGYTF

v_call: TRBV29-1
clone_size: NA
j_call: TRBJ2-7
cdr3_aa: CSVEGQPSYEQYF

v_call: TRBV27
clone_size: NA
j_call: TRBJ1-1
cdr3_aa: CASSLSVQTVNTEAFF

v_call: TRBV27
clone_size: NA
j_call: TRBJ1-1
cdr3_aa: CASSLTAGGVAFF

v_call: TRBV20-1
clone_size: medium-sized
j_call: TRBJ2-1
cdr3_aa: CSARAGNEQFF

v_call: TRBV29-1
clone_size: medium-sized
j_call: TRBJ2-1
cdr3_aa: CSVIKDNEQFF

v_call: TRBV4-1
clone_size: NA
j_call: TRBJ2-3
cdr3_aa: CASSLQETYTDTQYF

v_call: TRBV20-1
clone_size: medium-sized
j_call: TRBJ2-1
cdr3_aa: CSARSGGVVEQFF

v_call: TRBV6-5
clone_size: NA
j_call: TRBJ2-5
cdr3_aa: CASSPDYRKETQYF

v_call: TRBV29-1
clone_size: NA
j_call: TRBJ2-1
cdr3_aa: CSVVTSGGQNPYNEQFF

v_call: TRBV29-1
clone_size: NA
j_call: TRBJ1-2
cdr3_aa: CSVAGHSYGYTF

v_call: TRBV29-1
clone_size: NA
j_call: TRBJ2-1
cdr3_aa: CSVPGQGWNEQFF

v_call: TRBV11-1
clone_size: NA
j_call: TRBJ2-7
cdr3_aa: CASFWDGTSYEQYF

v_call: TRBV7-2
clone_size: medium-sized
j_call: TRBJ2-7
cdr3_aa: CASSSIGPSYEQYF

v_call: TRBV19
clone_size: NA
j_call: TRBJ2-7
cdr3_aa: CASSLTGGNEQYF

v_call: TRBV10-3
clone_size: NA
j_call: TRBJ1-1
cdr3_aa: CAIRPNWDTEAFF

v_call: TRBV6-5
clone_size: NA
j_call: TRBJ1-6
cdr3_aa: CASRGGGYNSPLHF

v_call: TRBV29-1
clone_size: medium-sized
j_call: TRBJ1-1
cdr3_aa: CSGAANTEAFF

v_call: TRBV20-1
clone_size: medium-sized
j_call: TRBJ1-1
cdr3_aa: CSARDLDNTEAFF